These 30 T cell receptor beta chains originate from one sample sequenced in a study of technical replicates of blood from a few donors. Repertoires were generated with immunoSEQ multiplex PCR, while TCRdb's copy carries only in-frame clones and drops some. This sample has 70,000 to 95,000 clones, with 90% to 95% found just once. The sequencing input was T cells isolated from PBMCs. These receptor sequences come from a human donor in good health.

The chain recombines TRBV19 with TRBJ1-1, with TRBD1 matching over 8 bases. The CDR3 covers 15 residues. With V trimmed by 6 bases and J by 1 base, 7 bases remained unmatched. The V gene's germline CDR1 is LNHDA and CDR2 SQIVND (reference sequence). The CDR3 sequence: CASRAPGTGNTEAFF. CDR3 in DNA: TGTGCCAGTAGGGCCCCCGGGACAGGGAACACTGAAGCTTTCTTT.

The chain recombines TRBV7-8 with TRBJ2-5; the match to TRBD2 covers 11 bases. The germline CDR1 and CDR2 sequences are SGHVS and FQNEAQ. CDR3 length: 16 residues. V lost 5 bases to trimming and J lost 1 base; unmatched junction nucleotides: 6. Here the CDR3 reads CASSQNSGRAQETQYF. In nucleotides, the CDR3 is TGTGCCAGCAGCCAAAATAGCGGGAGGGCCCAAGAGACCCAGTACTTC.

The chain combines TRBV29-1 with TRBJ2-5, with 7 bases that match TRBD1. Trimming took 1 base from V and 5 from J; bases not matched to a gene: 10. Germline V CDR1 and CDR2: SQVTM, ANQGSEA. The CDR3 consists of 15 residues. The CDR3 reads CSVEATRGRGETQYF. In DNA, the CDR3 is TGCAGCGTTGAAGCAACAAGGGGGCGCGGGGAGACCCAGTACTTC.

The chain carries TRBV11-2 and TRBJ2-5; D uncertain. V was shortened by 5 bases and J by 0 bases, with 10 bases between the two germline ends. Per the germline V gene, CDR1 is SGHAT and CDR2 is FQNNGV. This CDR3 is 14 amino acids long. The CDR3 region has the DNA TGTGCCAGCAGCCTTCCAGACAACCAAGAGACCCAGTACTTC. The encoded protein is CASSLPDNQETQYF.

The chain joins TRBV5-1 to TRBJ2-1, with TRBD2 matching 7 bases. Germline-derived CDR1 and CDR2 are SGHRS and YFSETQ. The CDR3 sequence is 15 residues long. V shed 2 bases, J shed 7 bases, and the junction held 9 bases outside the gene matches. CDR3 DNA sequence: TGCGCCAGCAGCTTCCGGGACTACGGTCTAAATGAGCAGTTCTTC. Its protein product is CASSFRDYGLNEQFF.

The CDR3 bases are TGTGCCAGCAGCTTAGCGTATGGACAAGGACCCTTGAACACTGAAGCTTTCTTT. This sequence encodes CASSLAYGQGPLNTEAFF. The chain is built from TRBV11-2 and TRBJ1-1; D may be TRBD1 (5 bases). V gave up 1 base and J gave up 0 bases, with 18 bases separating them. Germline V gene lookup returns CDR1 SGHAT and CDR2 FQNNGV. This CDR3 has 18 amino acids.

The chain joins TRBV7-6 to TRBJ2-7, with a possible D match to TRBD2 (6 bases). CDR3 length: 14 amino acids. Germline CDR1 SGHVS, CDR2 FNYEAQ. The V and J ends lost 1 base and 3 bases respectively, with 10 bases between them. CDR3 coding DNA: TGTGCCAGCAGCTTAGAATCGGGAGTCTACGAGCAGTACTTC. It is translated as CASSLESGVYEQYF. The variable domain in full, completed from reference TRBV7-6 and TRBJ2-7, reads GAGVSQSPRYKVTKRGQDVALRCDPISGHVSLYWYRQALGQGPEFLTYFNYEAQQDKSGLPNDRFSAERPEGSISTLTIQRTEQRDSAMYRCASSLESGVYEQYFGPGTRLTVT.

The chain combines TRBV6-5 with TRBJ2-3; tentatively, D is TRBD2 (6 bases). This CDR3 is 16 amino acids long. Germline V lookup: CDR1 MNHEY, CDR2 SVGAGI. V gave up 0 bases and J gave up 2 bases, with 12 bases separating them. As DNA, the CDR3 is TGTGCCAGCAGTTACTCGGGGCGGGGCTACACAGATACGCAGTATTTT. This sequence encodes CASSYSGRGYTDTQYF.

This chain uses TRBV7-9 with TRBJ2-7; TRBD2 is a possible D gene (7 bases). This CDR3 region has 14 residues. V was clipped by 5 bases and J by 6 bases, with 17 bases between them. Germline assignment: CDR1 SEHNR and CDR2 FQNEAQ (reference sequence). The CDR3 sequence: CASSPLGGGPEQYF. As DNA, the CDR3 is TGTGCCAGCAGCCCTTTAGGGGGGGGTCCCGAGCAGTACTTC.

This clone has just one count. V is TRBV18 and J is TRBJ1-1; weak D call: TRBD1 (5 bases). V shed 3 bases and J shed 0 bases, with 11 bases lying between them. This CDR3 region has 15 residues. The V gene's germline CDR1 is KGHSH and CDR2 LQKENI. CDR3 in DNA: TGTGCCAGCTCACCGATAGGGGACTTGAACACTGAAGCTTTCTTT. Its translation is CASSPIGDLNTEAFF. Combining the CDR3 with reference TRBV18 and TRBJ1-1 gives the whole variable domain NAGVMQNPRHLVRRRGQEARLRCSPMKGHSHVYWYRQLPEEGLKFMVYLQKENIIDESGMPKERFSAEFPKEGPSILRIQQVVRGDSAAYFCASSPIGDLNTEAFFGQGTRLTVV.

The chain is built from TRBV13 and TRBJ2-5, with 10 bases lining up with TRBD2. V was pared by 5 bases and J by 0 bases, with 9 bases of the junction left unmatched. This CDR3 comprises 17 residues. CDR1 and CDR2 (germline): PRHDT, FYEKMQ (reference sequence). The CDR3 region has the DNA TGTGCCAGCAGCCCAGGGGGCCTAGCGGGGGACCAAGAGACCCAGTACTTC. Protein sequence: CASSPGGLAGDQETQYF. Using reference TRBV13 and TRBJ2-5 for the parts outside the CDR3, the full variable domain is AAGVIQSPRHLIKEKRETATLKCYPIPRHDTVYWYQQGPGQDPQFLISFYEKMQSDKGSIPDRFSAQQFSDYHSELNMSSLELGDSALYFCASSPGGLAGDQETQYFGPGTRLLVL.

J is TRBJ2-1 and V is TRBV5-1; D unresolved. Looked up from germline, CDR1 is SGHRS and CDR2 is YFSETQ. Deletions cut 3 bases from V and 3 bases from J, with 10 bases between. The CDR3 sequence is 14 residues long. The CDR3 loop is CASSSQAFYNEQFF. CDR3 in DNA: TGCGCCAGCAGCTCCCAGGCGTTCTACAATGAGCAGTTCTTC. Full variable domain (missing parts from reference TRBV5-1 and TRBJ2-1): KAGVTQTPRYLIKTRGQQVTLSCSPISGHRSVSWYQQTPGQGLQFLFEYFSETQRNKGNFPGRFSGRQFSNSRSEMNVSTLELGDSALYLCASSSQAFYNEQFFGPGTRLTVL.

This clone was detected a few times. The chain uses TRBV6-5 and TRBJ1-1; unclear D gene. This CDR3 has 15 residues. The germline gives CDR1 MNHEY, CDR2 SVGAGI. Between the trimmed V and J ends, which lost 0 bases and 0 bases, there was a span of 8 bases. The CDR3 sequence: CASSYSSIMNTEAFF. CDR3 coding DNA: TGTGCCAGCAGTTACTCGAGTATAATGAACACTGAAGCTTTCTTT.

This chain connects TRBV5-1 to TRBJ1-3; D possibly corresponds to TRBD1 (5 bases). There are 15 residues in the CDR3. The V gene's germline CDR1 is SGHRS and CDR2 YFSETQ. V was pared by 4 bases and J by 3 bases, with 14 bases between. CDR3 sequence: CASSPGRVGGNTIYF. DNA of the CDR3: TGCGCCAGCAGCCCTGGCAGGGTTGGTGGAAACACCATATATTTT.

This chain uses TRBV6-5 with TRBJ2-7, with D perhaps matching TRBD2 (6 bases). Per the germline V gene, CDR1 is MNHEY and CDR2 is SVGAGI. Deletions cut 6 bases from V and 4 bases from J, with 13 bases between. The CDR3 is 13 amino acids. This CDR3 reads CASRGPGVYEQYF. CDR3 in DNA: TGTGCCAGCAGGGGACCGGGGGTATACGAGCAGTACTTC.

The rearrangement joins TRBV7-9 to TRBJ1-5, with a tentative D call TRBD1 (6 bases). This CDR3 is built from 15 residues. Germline V CDR1 and CDR2: SEHNR, FQNEAQ (reference sequence). The V and J ends lost 0 bases and 4 bases respectively, with 10 bases between them. As DNA, the CDR3 is TGTGCCAGCAGCTTAGCTGGACAGATTAATCAGCCCCAGCATTTT. This sequence encodes CASSLAGQINQPQHF.

The V and J genes are TRBV28 and TRBJ1-3; a possible D gene is TRBD1 (5 bases). Trimming stripped 6 bases from V and 0 bases from J, with 15 bases between. Germline V CDR1 and CDR2: MDHEN, SYDVKM. The CDR3 length is 16 residues. Here the CDR3 DNA reads TGTGCCAGCAGCTCTCCGACAGCCATCTCTGGAAACACCATATATTTT. As protein: CASSSPTAISGNTIYF.

In this sample, this clone turned up once. V gene TRBV4-1 combines with J gene TRBJ2-5; TRBD2 matches 10 bases. This CDR3 has 14 residues. Germline CDR1 reads MGHRA; CDR2 reads YSYEKL. V shed 4 bases and J 3 bases; nucleotides not matched to a gene: 2. The CDR3 spells CASSPGLAEETQYF. DNA of the CDR3: TGCGCCAGCAGCCCAGGACTAGCGGAAGAGACCCAGTACTTC.

CDR3 sequence: CASSKWDSSYEQYF. The CDR3 DNA follows: TGTGCCAGCAGTAAATGGGACAGCTCCTACGAGCAGTACTTC. The genes are TRBV28 and TRBJ2-7, with 7 bases identical to TRBD1. CDR1 and CDR2 (germline): MDHEN, SYDVKM. The CDR3 spans 14 residues. V was clipped by 5 bases and J by 0 bases; unmatched bases: 4.

The chain is built from TRBV5-6 and TRBJ2-1, with D possibly being TRBD1 (6 bases). This CDR3 comprises 14 residues. Trimming cost V 4 bases and J 8 bases, with 16 bases left between them. Germline-derived CDR1 and CDR2 are SGHDT and YYEEEE. CDR3 coding DNA: TGTGCCAGCAGCCTGTTGTCAACAGGGTATGAGCAGTTCTTC. Residues: CASSLLSTGYEQFF.

The rearrangement links TRBV18 to TRBJ2-3; maybe TRBD2 (7 bases). Per germline, CDR1 KGHSH and CDR2 LQKENI. Trimming removed 3 bases from V and 0 bases from J, with 19 bases in between. This CDR3 spans 18 amino acids. The CDR3 DNA is TGTGCCAGCTCACCGCTCGCGTTAGGGGGGGCTAGCACAGATACGCAGTATTTT. Translating gives CASSPLALGGASTDTQYF. The entire variable domain, with the rest obtained from reference TRBV18 and TRBJ2-3, is as follows: NAGVMQNPRHLVRRRGQEARLRCSPMKGHSHVYWYRQLPEEGLKFMVYLQKENIIDESGMPKERFSAEFPKEGPSILRIQQVVRGDSAAYFCASSPLALGGASTDTQYFGPGTRLTVL.

This clone was detected only once. The chain employs TRBV5-1 and TRBJ2-7; no clear D gene. V was pared by 4 bases and J by 7 bases, with 9 bases between. Germline V lookup: CDR1 SGHRS, CDR2 YFSETQ. This CDR3 comprises 11 residues. The CDR3 sequence is CASSTEREQYF. DNA for the CDR3: TGCGCCAGCAGCACGGAGAGGGAGCAGTACTTC.

The J gene is TRBJ2-1, the V gene TRBV13; 11 positions agree with TRBD1. The CDR3 spans 14 residues. Germline assignment: CDR1 PRHDT and CDR2 FYEKMQ (reference sequence). J lost 8 bases, V lost 5 bases, and 5 bases had no gene match. The chain's CDR3 is CASSQDRGPHEQFF. CDR3 nucleotides: TGTGCCAGCAGCCAGGACAGGGGGCCCCATGAGCAGTTCTTC. The whole variable domain, remainder taken from reference TRBV13 and TRBJ2-1, is AAGVIQSPRHLIKEKRETATLKCYPIPRHDTVYWYQQGPGQDPQFLISFYEKMQSDKGSIPDRFSAQQFSDYHSELNMSSLELGDSALYFCASSQDRGPHEQFFGPGTRLTVL.

This chain uses TRBV10-2 with TRBJ1-5; no firm D call. Trimming stripped 0 bases from V and 0 bases from J, with 9 bases between. The germline gives CDR1 WSHSY, CDR2 SAAADI. This CDR3 has 16 amino acids. CDR3 sequence: CASSESPSGSNQPQHF. The CDR3 DNA is TGCGCCAGCAGTGAGTCTCCTTCAGGTAGCAATCAGCCCCAGCATTTT.

This chain uses TRBV6-1 with TRBJ2-7; tentatively, D is TRBD1 (7 bases). V was shortened by 9 bases and J by 3 bases, with 15 bases between the two germline ends. This CDR3 is 13 amino acids long. Germline CDR1 and CDR2: MNHNS and SASEGT. The DNA for the CDR3 is TGTGCCAGTCGACAGGGAGGAGGCTACGAGCAGTACTTC. It encodes CASRQGGGYEQYF.

This chain connects TRBV29-1 to TRBJ2-3; tentatively, D is TRBD2 (5 bases). V was pared by 5 bases and J by 6 bases, with 15 bases between. CDR1 is SQVTM and CDR2 is ANQGSEA in the germline V gene. The CDR3 is made up of 13 amino acids. CDR3 sequence: CSVQSLGFDTQYF. CDR3 in DNA: TGCAGCGTTCAGTCACTAGGGTTCGATACGCAGTATTTT.

V gene TRBV18 combines with J gene TRBJ1-4; D gene unclear. CDR1 is KGHSH, CDR2 LQKENI, per germline. V dropped 3 bases and J dropped 3 bases, with 17 bases sitting between them. The CDR3 runs to 17 residues. The CDR3 is CASSPFFLGSANEKLFF. The CDR3 DNA sequence: TGTGCCAGCTCACCGTTTTTTTTGGGCTCGGCTAATGAAAAACTGTTTTTT.

The gene calls are TRBV6-1 and TRBJ2-7, with TRBD2 matching over 10 bases. With V trimmed by 4 bases and J by 1 base, 4 bases remained unmatched. From germline, CDR1 is MNHNS and CDR2 SASEGT. CDR3 length: 15 amino acids. The DNA for the CDR3 is TGTGCCAGCAGTGGCCCTAGCGGGGGATCCTACGAGCAGTACTTC. This codes for CASSGPSGGSYEQYF.

This chain's CDR3 is CASSLYLTATYEQYF. CDR3 DNA sequence: TGTGCCAGCAGCTTATACTTAACAGCAACCTACGAGCAGTACTTC. The V gene is TRBV7-9, the J gene TRBJ2-7; D gene uncertain. The V end was cut by 2 bases, the J end by 2 bases, with 13 bases between. The CDR3 totals 15 residues. CDR1 and CDR2 (germline): SEHNR, FQNEAQ (reference sequence).

This clone was counted between two and nine times. The genes are TRBV6-5 and TRBJ1-2; D is ambiguous. This CDR3 has 12 residues. The V gene's germline CDR1 is MNHEY and CDR2 SVGAGI. V was trimmed by 5 bases and J by 13 bases, leaving 17 bases between them. The CDR3 reads CASSLTREKFTF. CDR3 DNA: TGTGCCAGCAGTCTAACCCGGGAGAAGTTCACCTTC.